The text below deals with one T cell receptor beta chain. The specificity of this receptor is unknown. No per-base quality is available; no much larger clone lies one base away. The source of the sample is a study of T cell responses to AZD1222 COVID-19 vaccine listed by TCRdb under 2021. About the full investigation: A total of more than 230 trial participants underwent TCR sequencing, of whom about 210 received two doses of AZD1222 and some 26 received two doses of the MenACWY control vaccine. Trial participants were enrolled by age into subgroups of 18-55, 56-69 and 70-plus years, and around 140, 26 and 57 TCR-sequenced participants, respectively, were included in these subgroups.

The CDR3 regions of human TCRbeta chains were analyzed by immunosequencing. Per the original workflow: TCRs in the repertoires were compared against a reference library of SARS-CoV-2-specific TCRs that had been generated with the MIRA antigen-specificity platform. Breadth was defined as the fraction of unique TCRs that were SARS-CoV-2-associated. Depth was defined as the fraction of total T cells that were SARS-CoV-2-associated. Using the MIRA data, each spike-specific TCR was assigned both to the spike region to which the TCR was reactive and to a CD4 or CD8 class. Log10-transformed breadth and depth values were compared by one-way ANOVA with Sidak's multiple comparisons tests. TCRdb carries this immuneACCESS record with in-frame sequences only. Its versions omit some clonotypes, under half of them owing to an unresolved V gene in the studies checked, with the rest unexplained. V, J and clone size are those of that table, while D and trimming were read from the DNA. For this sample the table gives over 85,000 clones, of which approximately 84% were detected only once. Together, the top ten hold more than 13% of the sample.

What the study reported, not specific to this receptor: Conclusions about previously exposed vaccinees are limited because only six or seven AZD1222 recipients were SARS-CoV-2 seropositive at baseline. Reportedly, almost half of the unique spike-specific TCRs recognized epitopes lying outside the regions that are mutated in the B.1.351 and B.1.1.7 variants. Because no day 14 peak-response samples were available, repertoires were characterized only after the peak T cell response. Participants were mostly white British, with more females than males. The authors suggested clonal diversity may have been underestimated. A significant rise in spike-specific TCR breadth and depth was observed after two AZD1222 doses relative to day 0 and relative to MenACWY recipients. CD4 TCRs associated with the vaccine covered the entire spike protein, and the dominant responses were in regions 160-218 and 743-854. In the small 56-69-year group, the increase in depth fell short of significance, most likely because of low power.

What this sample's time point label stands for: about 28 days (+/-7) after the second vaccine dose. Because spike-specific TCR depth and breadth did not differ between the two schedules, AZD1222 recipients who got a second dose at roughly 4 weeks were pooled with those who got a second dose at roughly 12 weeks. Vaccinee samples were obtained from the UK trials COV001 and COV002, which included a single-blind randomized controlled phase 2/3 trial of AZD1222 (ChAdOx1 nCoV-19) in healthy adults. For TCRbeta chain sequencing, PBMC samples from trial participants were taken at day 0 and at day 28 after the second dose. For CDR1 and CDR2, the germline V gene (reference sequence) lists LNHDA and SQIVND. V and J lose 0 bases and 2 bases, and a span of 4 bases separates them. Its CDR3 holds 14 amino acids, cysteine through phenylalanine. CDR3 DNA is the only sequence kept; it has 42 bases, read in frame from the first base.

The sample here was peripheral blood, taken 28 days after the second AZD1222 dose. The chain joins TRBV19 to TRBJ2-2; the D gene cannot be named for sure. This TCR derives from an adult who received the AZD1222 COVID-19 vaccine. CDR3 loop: CASSIDSNTGELFF. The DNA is TGTGCCAGTAGTATAGACTCTAACACCGGGGAGCTGTTTTTT. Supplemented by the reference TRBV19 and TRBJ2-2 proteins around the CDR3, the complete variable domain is DGGITQSPKYLFRKEGQNVTLSCEQNLNHDAMYWYRQDPGQGLRLIYYSQIVNDFQKGDIAEGYSVSREKKESFPLTVTSAQKNPTAFYLCASSIDSNTGELFFGEGSRLTVL.